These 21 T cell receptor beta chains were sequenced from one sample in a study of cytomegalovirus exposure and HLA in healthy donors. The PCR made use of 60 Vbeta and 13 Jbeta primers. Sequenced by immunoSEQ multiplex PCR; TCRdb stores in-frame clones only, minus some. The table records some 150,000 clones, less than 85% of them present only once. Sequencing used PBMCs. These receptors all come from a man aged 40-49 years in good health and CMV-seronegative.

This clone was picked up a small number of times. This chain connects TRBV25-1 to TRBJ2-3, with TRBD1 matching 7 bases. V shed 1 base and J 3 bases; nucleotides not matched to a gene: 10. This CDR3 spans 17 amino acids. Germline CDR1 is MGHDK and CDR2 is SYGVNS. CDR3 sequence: CASSEWDPGQPTDTQYF. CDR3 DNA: TGTGCCAGCAGTGAATGGGATCCGGGACAGCCAACAGATACGCAGTATTTT.

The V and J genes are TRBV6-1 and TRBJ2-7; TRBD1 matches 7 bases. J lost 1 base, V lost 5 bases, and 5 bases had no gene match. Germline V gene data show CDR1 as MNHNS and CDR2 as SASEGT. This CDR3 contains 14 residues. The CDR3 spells CASSIGTESYEQYF. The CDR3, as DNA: TGTGCCAGCAGTATCGGGACAGAGTCCTACGAGCAGTACTTC.

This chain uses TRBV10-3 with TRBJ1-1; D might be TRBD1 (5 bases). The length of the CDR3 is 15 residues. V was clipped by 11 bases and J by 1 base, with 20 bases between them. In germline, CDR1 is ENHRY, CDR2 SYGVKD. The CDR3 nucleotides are TGTGCCGTTTTGGGGGGGGATAGGGCGAACACTGAAGCTTTCTTT. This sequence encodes CAVLGGDRANTEAFF.

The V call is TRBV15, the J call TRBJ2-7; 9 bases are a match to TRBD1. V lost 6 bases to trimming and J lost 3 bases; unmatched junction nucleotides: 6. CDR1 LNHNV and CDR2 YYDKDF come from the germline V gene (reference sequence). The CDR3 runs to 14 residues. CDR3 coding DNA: TGTGCCACCAGGGCCCCGGGACAGGGCTACGAGCAGTACTTC. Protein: CATRAPGQGYEQYF.

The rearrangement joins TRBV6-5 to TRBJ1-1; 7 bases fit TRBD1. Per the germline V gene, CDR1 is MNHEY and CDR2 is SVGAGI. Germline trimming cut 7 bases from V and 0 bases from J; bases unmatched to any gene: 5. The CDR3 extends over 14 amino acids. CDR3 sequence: CASNQGGMNTEAFF. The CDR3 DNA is TGTGCCAGCAACCAGGGGGGCATGAACACTGAAGCTTTCTTT.

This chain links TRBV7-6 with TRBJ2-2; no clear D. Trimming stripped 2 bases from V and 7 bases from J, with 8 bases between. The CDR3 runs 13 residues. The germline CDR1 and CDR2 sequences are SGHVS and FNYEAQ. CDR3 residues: CASSLSVGGELFF. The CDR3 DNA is TGTGCCAGCAGCTTAAGCGTAGGCGGGGAGCTGTTTTTT.

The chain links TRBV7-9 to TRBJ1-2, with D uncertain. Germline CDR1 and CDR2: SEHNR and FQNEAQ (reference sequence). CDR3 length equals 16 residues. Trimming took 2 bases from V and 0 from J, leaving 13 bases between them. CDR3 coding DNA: TGTGCCAGCAGCTTACCCCCCACAGAGCCTAACTATGGCTACACCTTC. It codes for CASSLPPTEPNYGYTF.

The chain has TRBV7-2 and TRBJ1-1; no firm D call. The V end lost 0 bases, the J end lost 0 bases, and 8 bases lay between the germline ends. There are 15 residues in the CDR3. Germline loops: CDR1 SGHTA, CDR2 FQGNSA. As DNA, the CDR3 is TGTGCCAGCAGCTTAGCCGGGATGGTGAACACTGAAGCTTTCTTT. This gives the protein CASSLAGMVNTEAFF.

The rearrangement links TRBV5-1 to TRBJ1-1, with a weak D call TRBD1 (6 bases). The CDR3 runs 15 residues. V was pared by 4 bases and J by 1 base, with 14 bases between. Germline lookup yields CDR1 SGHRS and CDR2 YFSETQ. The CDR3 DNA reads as TGCGCCAGCAGCGACGACAGGTGGCCGAACACTGAAGCTTTCTTT. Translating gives CASSDDRWPNTEAFF.

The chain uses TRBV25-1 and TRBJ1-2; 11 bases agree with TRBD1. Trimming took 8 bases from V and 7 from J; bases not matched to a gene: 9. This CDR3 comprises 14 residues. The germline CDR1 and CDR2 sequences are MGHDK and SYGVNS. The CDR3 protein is CASGRTGGGTGYTF. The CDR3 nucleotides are TGTGCCAGCGGCCGGACAGGGGGCGGGACTGGCTACACCTTC.

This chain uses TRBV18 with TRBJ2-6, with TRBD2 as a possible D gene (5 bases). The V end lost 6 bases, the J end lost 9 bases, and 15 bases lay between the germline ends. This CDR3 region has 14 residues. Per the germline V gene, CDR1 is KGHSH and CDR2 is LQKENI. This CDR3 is CASSPPGVFNVLTF. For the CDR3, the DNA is TGTGCCAGCTCCCCCCCCGGGGTTTTCAACGTCCTGACTTTC.

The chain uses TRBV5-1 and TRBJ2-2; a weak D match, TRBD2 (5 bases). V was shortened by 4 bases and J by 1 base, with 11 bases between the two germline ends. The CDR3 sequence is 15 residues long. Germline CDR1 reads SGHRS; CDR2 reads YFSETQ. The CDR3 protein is CASSPGERNTGELFF. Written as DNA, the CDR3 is TGCGCCAGCAGCCCCGGGGAGCGGAACACCGGGGAGCTGTTTTTT.

DNA of the CDR3: TGCGCCAGCAGCCAAGATCGGGACAGGACCTGCGAGCAGTACTTC. It specifies CASSQDRDRTCEQYF. The V call is TRBV4-3, the J call TRBJ2-7; TRBD1 aligns across 8 bases. This CDR3 comprises 15 residues. J lost 6 bases, V lost 0 bases, and 7 bases had no gene match. Germline-derived CDR1 and CDR2 are LGHNA and YSLEER.

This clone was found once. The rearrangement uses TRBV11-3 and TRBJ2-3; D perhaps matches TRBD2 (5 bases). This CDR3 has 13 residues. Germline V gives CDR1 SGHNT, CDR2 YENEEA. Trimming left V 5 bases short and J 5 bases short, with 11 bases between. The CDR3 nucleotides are TGTGCCAGCAGCCCGGGAAAGGTAGATACGCAGTATTTT. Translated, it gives CASSPGKVDTQYF.

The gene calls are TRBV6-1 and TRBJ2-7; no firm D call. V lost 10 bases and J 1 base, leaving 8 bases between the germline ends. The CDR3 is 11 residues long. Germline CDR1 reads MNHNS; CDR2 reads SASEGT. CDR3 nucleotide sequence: TGTGCCACCACAGATTCCTACGAGCAGTACTTC. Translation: CATTDSYEQYF.

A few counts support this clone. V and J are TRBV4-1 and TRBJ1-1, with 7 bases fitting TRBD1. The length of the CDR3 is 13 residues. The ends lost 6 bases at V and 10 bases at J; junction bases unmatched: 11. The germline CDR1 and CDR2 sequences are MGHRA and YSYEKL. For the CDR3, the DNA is TGCGCCAGCAGGGCCCGGACAGGCCTTGTAGCTTTCTTT. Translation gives CASRARTGLVAFF.

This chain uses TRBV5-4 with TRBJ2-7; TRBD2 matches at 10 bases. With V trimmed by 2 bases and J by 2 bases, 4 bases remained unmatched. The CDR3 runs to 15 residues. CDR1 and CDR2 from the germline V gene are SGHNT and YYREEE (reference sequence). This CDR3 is CASSFSTSGTYEQYF. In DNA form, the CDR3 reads TGTGCCAGCAGCTTTAGTACTAGCGGGACCTACGAGCAGTACTTC.

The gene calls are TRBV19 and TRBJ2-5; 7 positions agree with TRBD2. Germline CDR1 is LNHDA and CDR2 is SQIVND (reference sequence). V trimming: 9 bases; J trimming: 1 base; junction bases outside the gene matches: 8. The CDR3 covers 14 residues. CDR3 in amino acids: CASRTSGGQETQYF. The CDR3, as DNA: TGTGCCAGCCGCACCTCGGGGGGCCAAGAGACCCAGTACTTC.

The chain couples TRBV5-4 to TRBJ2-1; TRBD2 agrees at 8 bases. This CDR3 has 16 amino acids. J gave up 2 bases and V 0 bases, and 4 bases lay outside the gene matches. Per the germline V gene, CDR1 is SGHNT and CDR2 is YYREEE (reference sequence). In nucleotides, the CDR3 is TGTGCCAGCAGCTTGGTCGGGCGGGGGGCCTACAATGAGCAGTTCTTC. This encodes CASSLVGRGAYNEQFF.

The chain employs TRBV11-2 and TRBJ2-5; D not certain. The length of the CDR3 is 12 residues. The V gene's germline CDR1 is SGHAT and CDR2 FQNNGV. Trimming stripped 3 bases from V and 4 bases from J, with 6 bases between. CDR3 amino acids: CASSFTGETQYF. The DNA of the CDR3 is TGTGCCAGCAGCTTCACCGGAGAGACCCAGTACTTC.

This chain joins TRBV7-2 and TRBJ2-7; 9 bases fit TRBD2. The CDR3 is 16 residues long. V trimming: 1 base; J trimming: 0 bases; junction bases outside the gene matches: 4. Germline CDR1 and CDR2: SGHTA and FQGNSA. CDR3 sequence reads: CASSLDSGGLSYEQYF. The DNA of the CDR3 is TGTGCCAGCAGCTTAGATAGCGGGGGCCTCTCCTACGAGCAGTACTTC.